The rows below give T cell receptor beta chains drawn from one sample of a study of cytomegalovirus exposure and HLA in healthy donors. The repertoire was sequenced with immunoSEQ multiplex PCR; TCRdb's copy has only in-frame clones and lacks some. The profile shows approximately 79,000 clones, over 70% of them singletons. Material for sequencing was PBMCs. The receptors shown here come from a male donor in good health and CMV-seropositive. Both conserved end residues are part of each CDR3. The order of the fields is CDR3 length, J gene, V gene, clone size, D gene, CDR3 protein, CDR3 DNA. The D gene is left open where the match is weak. Clone sizes are given selectively: once, few, many, or a class where the clone is expanded.

15 | TRBJ2-5 | TRBV4-1 | . | TRBD1 | CASSPELQGRETQYF | TGCGCCAGCAGCCCAGAGCTACAGGGGCGGGAGACCCAGTACTTC
12 | TRBJ2-3 | TRBV6-1 | . | TRBD1 | CATNLPGQGVFF | TGTGCCACCAACCTCCCGGGACAGGGAGTATTTTTT
9 | TRBJ2-5 | TRBV20-1 | once | . | CSALETQYF | TGCAGTGCCCTGGAGACCCAGTACTTC
13 | TRBJ1-1 | TRBV29-1 | . | TRBD1 | CSVDNRGNTEAFF | TGCAGCGTTGATAACAGGGGTAACACTGAAGCTTTCTTT
16 | TRBJ2-1 | TRBV2 | . | TRBD2 | CASRAATSGFHNEQFF | TGTGCCAGCAGGGCCGCGACTAGCGGGTTTCACAATGAGCAGTTCTTC
16 | TRBJ2-3 | TRBV2 | . | TRBD2 | CASSTFGREMTDTQYF | TGTGCCAGCAGTACCTTTGGGCGGGAGATGACAGATACGCAGTATTTT
16 | TRBJ2-7 | TRBV5-5 | few | TRBD2 | CASSPSGGVPSYEQYF | TGTGCCAGCAGCCCCAGTGGGGGGGTTCCTTCCTACGAGCAGTACTTC
13 | TRBJ2-5 | TRBV6-5 | . | TRBD2 | CARPGGYQETQYF | TGTGCGAGACCGGGGGGGTACCAAGAGACCCAGTACTTC
15 | TRBJ1-2 | TRBV27 | . | . | CASTIRAGLNYGYTF | TGTGCCAGCACCATCAGGGCAGGGCTTAACTATGGCTACACCTTC
15 | TRBJ2-7 | TRBV11-2 | . | TRBD1 | CASSFPRDRAYEQYF | TGTGCCAGCAGCTTTCCTCGGGACAGGGCCTACGAGCAGTACTTC
13 | TRBJ2-3 | TRBV4-1 | . | . | CASSQGGSDTQYF | TGCGCCAGCAGCCAAGGAGGTTCAGATACGCAGTATTTT
16 | TRBJ1-1 | TRBV9 | . | . | CASSGAATAMNTEAFF | TGTGCCAGCAGCGGGGCAGCGACAGCCATGAACACTGAAGCTTTCTTT
13 | TRBJ2-4 | TRBV2 | . | . | CASSVERLNIQYF | TGTGCCAGCAGTGTAGAAAGACTGAACATTCAGTACTTC
14 | TRBJ1-2 | TRBV6-6 | once | TRBD1 | CASSPTGRNYGYTF | TGTGCCAGCAGCCCGACAGGGCGCAACTATGGCTACACCTTC
14 | TRBJ2-3 | TRBV10-2 | . | TRBD1 | CASSRQGSVDTQYF | TGCGCCAGCAGTCGACAGGGTAGTGTAGATACGCAGTATTTT
15 | TRBJ2-3 | TRBV7-2 | . | TRBD2 | CASLLAGGATDTQYF | TGTGCCAGCCTACTAGCGGGAGGGGCCACAGATACGCAGTATTTT
18 | TRBJ1-1 | TRBV5-1 | . | . | CASSLAVSSIGANTEAFF | TGCGCCAGCAGCTTGGCCGTCTCTTCCATAGGGGCTAACACTGAAGCTTTCTTT
14 | TRBJ1-2 | TRBV19 | . | TRBD1 | CASSIRQGGIGYTF | TGTGCCAGTAGTATCCGACAGGGGGGGATTGGCTACACCTTC
14 | TRBJ1-1 | TRBV6-5 | few | . | CASSSGQLNTEAFF | TGTGCCAGCAGTTCCGGACAGCTGAACACTGAAGCTTTCTTT
15 | TRBJ1-4 | TRBV7-2 | . | TRBD1 | CASSLSGQGRGKLFF | TGTGCCAGCAGCCTATCGGGACAGGGGAGGGGAAAACTGTTTTTT
12 | TRBJ2-7 | TRBV30 | . | TRBD1 | CAWTTGGYEQYF | TGTGCCTGGACTACAGGGGGCTACGAGCAGTACTTC
13 | TRBJ1-2 | TRBV7-2 | . | . | CASSRPGNYGYTF | TGTGCCAGCAGCCGACCCGGGAACTATGGCTACACCTTC
14 | TRBJ1-5 | TRBV6-5 | . | . | CASSYFFGGQPQHF | TGTGCCAGCAGTTACTTCTTTGGCGGGCAGCCCCAGCATTTT
15 | TRBJ2-3 | TRBV6-6 | . | TRBD1 | CASSSQGPSTDTQYF | TGTGCCAGCAGTTCACAGGGGCCTAGCACAGATACGCAGTATTTT
15 | TRBJ2-3 | TRBV7-3 | few | TRBD1 | CASSPGTGPTDTQYF | TGTGCCAGCAGCCCTGGGACAGGGCCCACAGATACGCAGTATTTT
17 | TRBJ2-1 | TRBV4-1 | . | . | CASSLNNYGQTAREQFF | TGCGCCAGCAGCCTAAACAACTATGGACAAACGGCGCGGGAGCAGTTCTTC
12 | TRBJ1-3 | TRBV4-3 | few | . | CASGELGNTIYF | TGCGCCAGCGGGGAGCTCGGGAACACCATATATTTT
18 | TRBJ2-7 | TRBV7-8 | . | TRBD1 | CASSLLGLQGAGAYEQYF | TGTGCCAGCAGCTTACTTGGCCTACAGGGGGCGGGGGCCTACGAGCAGTACTTC
14 | TRBJ1-3 | TRBV29-1 | . | TRBD1 | CSVGDRGSGNTIYF | TGCAGCGTTGGGGACAGGGGATCTGGAAACACCATATATTTT
12 | TRBJ1-2 | TRBV7-9 | few | . | CSSSFAGVGYTF | TGTTCCAGCAGCTTCGCTGGCGTCGGGTACACCTTC
14 | TRBJ2-1 | TRBV29-1 | . | TRBD1 | CSVDIQGRGHEQFF | TGCAGCGTTGATATACAGGGAAGGGGGCATGAGCAGTTCTTC
14 | TRBJ1-1 | TRBV18 | . | . | CASSQTDMNTEAFF | TGTGCCAGCTCACAGACAGACATGAACACTGAAGCTTTCTTT
14 | TRBJ2-7 | TRBV5-6 | once | . | CASSLGQNKYEQYF | TGTGCCAGCAGCTTGGGACAGAACAAGTACGAGCAGTACTTC